The rows below give T cell receptor beta chains drawn from one sample of a study of T cell repertoires in cytomegalovirus infection. A single record per CDR3 protein comes from TCRdb applying MiXCR to the reads. This sample carries 250,000 to 300,000 distinct CDR3 sequences, over 20% of them seen once, and the ten largest clones take about 15%. Source material: PBMCs. These receptors originate from a human donor in good health (CMV status not recorded). Some clones in this sample may be carry-over from other donors' samples. Each CDR3 is given with its conserved first and last residue.

V	J	CDR3
TRBV9	TRBJ2-3	CASSTYVADTQYF
TRBV6-6	TRBJ2-2	CASSYKRGSTGELFF
TRBV9	TRBJ2-7	CASSVRDRGMENEQYF
TRBV12-3/TRBV12-4	TRBJ2-1	CASGFPLRVGNEQFF
TRBV29-1	TRBJ2-4	CSVPDRFGKNIQYF
TRBV11-2	TRBJ1-2	CASSSLGVPGYTF
TRBV7-3	TRBJ2-1	CASSLTPGGYNEQFF
TRBV20-1	TRBJ2-7	CSARSLTRGGYEQYF
TRBV28	TRBJ2-7	CASSSPPGLRYEQYF
TRBV28	TRBJ2-7	CASSLLAGRYEQYF
TRBV11-2	TRBJ2-7	CASSLVFLGEQYF
TRBV30	TRBJ1-2	CAWQRGSGPSHSRGYTF
TRBV5-6	TRBJ1-1	CASSPAGVLTEAFF
TRBV7-2	TRBJ1-2	CASSLRAPANYGYTF
TRBV7-6	TRBJ2-7	CASSTGQPRSYEQYF
TRBV19	TRBJ1-2	CASTRQTENYGYTF
TRBV7-9	TRBJ2-1	CASSLRDLGRTYNEQFF
TRBV7-2	TRBJ2-1	CASSTDFGDEQFF
TRBV28	TRBJ1-6	CASSRDGRPYNSPLHF
TRBV6-6	TRBJ2-3	CASSYRGQGTDTQYF
TRBV7-8	TRBJ1-3	CASSFRGGGNTIYF
TRBV7-2	TRBJ2-5	CASSPSGTRTPETQYF